The clone carrying this TCR beta chain has more than one count but fewer than ten. Antigen unknown. Since all of the isolated RNA was reverse transcribed, expressed TCRB transcripts were what got sequenced. Samples of naive, central memory and regulatory T cells yielded a mean of around 3.7 million reads. Assay: immunoSEQ multiplex PCR; the TCRdb copy retains only in-frame clones and omits some. The sample consists of under 400,000 clones, about 20% of them appearing once. This sample stems from a study of beta chain features in type 1 diabetes. The study's findings and limits: The cDNA sequencing approach could over-represent high-TCR-expressing cells. The study notes PCR might favor shorter templates equally in patients and controls.

Isolation of CD4+ naive, central memory, regulatory and stem cell-like memory cells was achieved by sorting via CD45RO/CCR7/CD25/CD127/CD95/CD27. Sequencing used naive CD4+ T cells from blood. This receptor was obtained from a young woman in good health.

CDR3 sequence (DNA): TGTGCCAGCAGCTTGGAGAGGGGCTACACCTTC. Translated, it gives CASSLERGYTF. This sequence joins TRBV7-8 and TRBJ1-2, with unresolved D. V lost 3 bases and J 8 bases, leaving 7 bases between the germline ends. Germline CDR1 reads SGHVS; CDR2 reads FQNEAQ. The CDR3 length is 11 residues.